The 8 T cell receptor beta chains below all came from one sample that was sequenced in a study of glioma-infiltrating T cells. Using RNA template, CDR3s of TCR alpha and beta were amplified with iRepertoire arm-PCR. TCRdb independently ran MiXCR on the multiplex PCR reads; one entry per CDR3 protein. In the table there are 150,000 to 200,000 distinct CDR3 sequences, roughly 45% of which are singletons. Input material: glioma tissue, nonneoplastic brain tissue, or PBMCs (not recorded which). These receptors were collected from a human donor with low-grade glioma or glioblastoma, undergoing nonglioma brain surgery, or in good health (not recorded which).

Many counts were recorded for this clonotype. This chain joins TRBV28 and TRBJ2-1; perhaps TRBD1 as D (6 bases). V gave up 6 bases and J gave up 8 bases, with 20 bases separating them. Germline CDR1 and CDR2: MDHEN and SYDVKM. CDR3 length: 15 residues. The CDR3 sequence: CASRTQGNALDEQFF. As DNA, the CDR3 is TGTGCCAGCAGAACACAGGGCAATGCCCTCGATGAGCAGTTCTTC.

This clonotype has at least ten counts. This chain joins TRBV6-2 or TRBV6-3 and TRBJ2-1; TRBD2 matches 8 bases. The V segment lost 2 bases and the J segment 8 bases; nucleotides outside the gene matches: 8. CDR1 and CDR2 (germline): MNHEY, SVGEGT. The CDR3 contains 15 residues. CDR3 DNA: TGTGCCAGCAGTTACCTCGCGGGAGGAGGGGATGAGCAGTTCTTC. Amino acids: CASSYLAGGGDEQFF.

This clonotype was seen ten or more times. V gene TRBV29-1 combines with J gene TRBJ2-3; no definite D call. Trimming removed 1 base at V and 3 bases at J, with 2 bases between. The CDR3 loop spans 11 amino acids. Germline V gene data show CDR1 as SQVTM and CDR2 as ANQGSEA. The chain's CDR3 is CSVEVTDTQYF. The DNA of the CDR3 is TGCAGCGTTGAAGTGACAGATACGCAGTATTTT.

This clonotype was picked up one time. A much larger clone differs by one base, so this may be a read error. V gene TRBV20-1 combines with J gene TRBJ1-4; TRBD1 is a possible D gene (6 bases). From germline, CDR1 is DFQATT and CDR2 SNEGSKA (reference sequence). The CDR3 runs to 16 residues. The CDR3 spells CSATPVPQGIDEKLVF. The CDR3 nucleotides are TGCAGTGCTACCCCGGTTCCCCAGGGGATAGATGAAAAACTGGTTTTT.

This clonotype was detected only a few times. The chain employs TRBV2 and TRBJ2-1; D gene uncertain. Germline V lookup: CDR1 SNHLY, CDR2 FYNNEI. V was trimmed by 3 bases and J by 5 bases, leaving 14 bases between them. The CDR3 is 15 residues long. The CDR3 DNA follows: TGTGCCAGCAGTGATGAGGTGGTCGGAAACAATGAGCAGTTCTTC. It specifies CASSDEVVGNNEQFF.

CDR3 in DNA: TGTGCCAGCAGCCGACCGCCCGGGACGCAGGGACTAGCGGGGCGAGAGACTTCCTACGAGCAGTACTTC. It codes for CASSRPPGTQGLAGRETSYEQYF. The chain uses TRBV6-6 and TRBJ2-7; 13 bases are shared with TRBD2. Germline trimming cut 6 bases from V and 1 base from J; bases unmatched to any gene: 27. Germline V lookup: CDR1 MNHNY, CDR2 SVGAGI (reference sequence). CDR3 length equals 23 residues.

The chain uses TRBV7-2 and TRBJ2-3; 9 positions agree with TRBD1. With 1 base clipped from V and 4 bases from J, the junction kept 6 bases outside the gene matches. The CDR3 runs to 16 residues. Germline CDR1 is SGHTA and CDR2 is FQGNSA. Here the CDR3 DNA reads TGTGCCAGCAGCTTAGGGACAGGGGAAGGGCCAGATACGCAGTATTTT. It is translated as CASSLGTGEGPDTQYF.

This clonotype occurred once. This clone may be a read error of a much larger clone one base away. The rearrangement uses TRBV20-1 and TRBJ2-6; the D is unclear. The germline V gene has CDR1 DFQATT and CDR2 SNEGSKA (reference sequence). This CDR3 has 13 residues. Trimming removed 4 bases at V and 0 bases at J, with 4 bases between. The CDR3 reads CSAISSGANVLTF. In DNA, the CDR3 is TGCAGTGCTATTAGCTCTGGGGCCAACGTCCTGACTTTC.